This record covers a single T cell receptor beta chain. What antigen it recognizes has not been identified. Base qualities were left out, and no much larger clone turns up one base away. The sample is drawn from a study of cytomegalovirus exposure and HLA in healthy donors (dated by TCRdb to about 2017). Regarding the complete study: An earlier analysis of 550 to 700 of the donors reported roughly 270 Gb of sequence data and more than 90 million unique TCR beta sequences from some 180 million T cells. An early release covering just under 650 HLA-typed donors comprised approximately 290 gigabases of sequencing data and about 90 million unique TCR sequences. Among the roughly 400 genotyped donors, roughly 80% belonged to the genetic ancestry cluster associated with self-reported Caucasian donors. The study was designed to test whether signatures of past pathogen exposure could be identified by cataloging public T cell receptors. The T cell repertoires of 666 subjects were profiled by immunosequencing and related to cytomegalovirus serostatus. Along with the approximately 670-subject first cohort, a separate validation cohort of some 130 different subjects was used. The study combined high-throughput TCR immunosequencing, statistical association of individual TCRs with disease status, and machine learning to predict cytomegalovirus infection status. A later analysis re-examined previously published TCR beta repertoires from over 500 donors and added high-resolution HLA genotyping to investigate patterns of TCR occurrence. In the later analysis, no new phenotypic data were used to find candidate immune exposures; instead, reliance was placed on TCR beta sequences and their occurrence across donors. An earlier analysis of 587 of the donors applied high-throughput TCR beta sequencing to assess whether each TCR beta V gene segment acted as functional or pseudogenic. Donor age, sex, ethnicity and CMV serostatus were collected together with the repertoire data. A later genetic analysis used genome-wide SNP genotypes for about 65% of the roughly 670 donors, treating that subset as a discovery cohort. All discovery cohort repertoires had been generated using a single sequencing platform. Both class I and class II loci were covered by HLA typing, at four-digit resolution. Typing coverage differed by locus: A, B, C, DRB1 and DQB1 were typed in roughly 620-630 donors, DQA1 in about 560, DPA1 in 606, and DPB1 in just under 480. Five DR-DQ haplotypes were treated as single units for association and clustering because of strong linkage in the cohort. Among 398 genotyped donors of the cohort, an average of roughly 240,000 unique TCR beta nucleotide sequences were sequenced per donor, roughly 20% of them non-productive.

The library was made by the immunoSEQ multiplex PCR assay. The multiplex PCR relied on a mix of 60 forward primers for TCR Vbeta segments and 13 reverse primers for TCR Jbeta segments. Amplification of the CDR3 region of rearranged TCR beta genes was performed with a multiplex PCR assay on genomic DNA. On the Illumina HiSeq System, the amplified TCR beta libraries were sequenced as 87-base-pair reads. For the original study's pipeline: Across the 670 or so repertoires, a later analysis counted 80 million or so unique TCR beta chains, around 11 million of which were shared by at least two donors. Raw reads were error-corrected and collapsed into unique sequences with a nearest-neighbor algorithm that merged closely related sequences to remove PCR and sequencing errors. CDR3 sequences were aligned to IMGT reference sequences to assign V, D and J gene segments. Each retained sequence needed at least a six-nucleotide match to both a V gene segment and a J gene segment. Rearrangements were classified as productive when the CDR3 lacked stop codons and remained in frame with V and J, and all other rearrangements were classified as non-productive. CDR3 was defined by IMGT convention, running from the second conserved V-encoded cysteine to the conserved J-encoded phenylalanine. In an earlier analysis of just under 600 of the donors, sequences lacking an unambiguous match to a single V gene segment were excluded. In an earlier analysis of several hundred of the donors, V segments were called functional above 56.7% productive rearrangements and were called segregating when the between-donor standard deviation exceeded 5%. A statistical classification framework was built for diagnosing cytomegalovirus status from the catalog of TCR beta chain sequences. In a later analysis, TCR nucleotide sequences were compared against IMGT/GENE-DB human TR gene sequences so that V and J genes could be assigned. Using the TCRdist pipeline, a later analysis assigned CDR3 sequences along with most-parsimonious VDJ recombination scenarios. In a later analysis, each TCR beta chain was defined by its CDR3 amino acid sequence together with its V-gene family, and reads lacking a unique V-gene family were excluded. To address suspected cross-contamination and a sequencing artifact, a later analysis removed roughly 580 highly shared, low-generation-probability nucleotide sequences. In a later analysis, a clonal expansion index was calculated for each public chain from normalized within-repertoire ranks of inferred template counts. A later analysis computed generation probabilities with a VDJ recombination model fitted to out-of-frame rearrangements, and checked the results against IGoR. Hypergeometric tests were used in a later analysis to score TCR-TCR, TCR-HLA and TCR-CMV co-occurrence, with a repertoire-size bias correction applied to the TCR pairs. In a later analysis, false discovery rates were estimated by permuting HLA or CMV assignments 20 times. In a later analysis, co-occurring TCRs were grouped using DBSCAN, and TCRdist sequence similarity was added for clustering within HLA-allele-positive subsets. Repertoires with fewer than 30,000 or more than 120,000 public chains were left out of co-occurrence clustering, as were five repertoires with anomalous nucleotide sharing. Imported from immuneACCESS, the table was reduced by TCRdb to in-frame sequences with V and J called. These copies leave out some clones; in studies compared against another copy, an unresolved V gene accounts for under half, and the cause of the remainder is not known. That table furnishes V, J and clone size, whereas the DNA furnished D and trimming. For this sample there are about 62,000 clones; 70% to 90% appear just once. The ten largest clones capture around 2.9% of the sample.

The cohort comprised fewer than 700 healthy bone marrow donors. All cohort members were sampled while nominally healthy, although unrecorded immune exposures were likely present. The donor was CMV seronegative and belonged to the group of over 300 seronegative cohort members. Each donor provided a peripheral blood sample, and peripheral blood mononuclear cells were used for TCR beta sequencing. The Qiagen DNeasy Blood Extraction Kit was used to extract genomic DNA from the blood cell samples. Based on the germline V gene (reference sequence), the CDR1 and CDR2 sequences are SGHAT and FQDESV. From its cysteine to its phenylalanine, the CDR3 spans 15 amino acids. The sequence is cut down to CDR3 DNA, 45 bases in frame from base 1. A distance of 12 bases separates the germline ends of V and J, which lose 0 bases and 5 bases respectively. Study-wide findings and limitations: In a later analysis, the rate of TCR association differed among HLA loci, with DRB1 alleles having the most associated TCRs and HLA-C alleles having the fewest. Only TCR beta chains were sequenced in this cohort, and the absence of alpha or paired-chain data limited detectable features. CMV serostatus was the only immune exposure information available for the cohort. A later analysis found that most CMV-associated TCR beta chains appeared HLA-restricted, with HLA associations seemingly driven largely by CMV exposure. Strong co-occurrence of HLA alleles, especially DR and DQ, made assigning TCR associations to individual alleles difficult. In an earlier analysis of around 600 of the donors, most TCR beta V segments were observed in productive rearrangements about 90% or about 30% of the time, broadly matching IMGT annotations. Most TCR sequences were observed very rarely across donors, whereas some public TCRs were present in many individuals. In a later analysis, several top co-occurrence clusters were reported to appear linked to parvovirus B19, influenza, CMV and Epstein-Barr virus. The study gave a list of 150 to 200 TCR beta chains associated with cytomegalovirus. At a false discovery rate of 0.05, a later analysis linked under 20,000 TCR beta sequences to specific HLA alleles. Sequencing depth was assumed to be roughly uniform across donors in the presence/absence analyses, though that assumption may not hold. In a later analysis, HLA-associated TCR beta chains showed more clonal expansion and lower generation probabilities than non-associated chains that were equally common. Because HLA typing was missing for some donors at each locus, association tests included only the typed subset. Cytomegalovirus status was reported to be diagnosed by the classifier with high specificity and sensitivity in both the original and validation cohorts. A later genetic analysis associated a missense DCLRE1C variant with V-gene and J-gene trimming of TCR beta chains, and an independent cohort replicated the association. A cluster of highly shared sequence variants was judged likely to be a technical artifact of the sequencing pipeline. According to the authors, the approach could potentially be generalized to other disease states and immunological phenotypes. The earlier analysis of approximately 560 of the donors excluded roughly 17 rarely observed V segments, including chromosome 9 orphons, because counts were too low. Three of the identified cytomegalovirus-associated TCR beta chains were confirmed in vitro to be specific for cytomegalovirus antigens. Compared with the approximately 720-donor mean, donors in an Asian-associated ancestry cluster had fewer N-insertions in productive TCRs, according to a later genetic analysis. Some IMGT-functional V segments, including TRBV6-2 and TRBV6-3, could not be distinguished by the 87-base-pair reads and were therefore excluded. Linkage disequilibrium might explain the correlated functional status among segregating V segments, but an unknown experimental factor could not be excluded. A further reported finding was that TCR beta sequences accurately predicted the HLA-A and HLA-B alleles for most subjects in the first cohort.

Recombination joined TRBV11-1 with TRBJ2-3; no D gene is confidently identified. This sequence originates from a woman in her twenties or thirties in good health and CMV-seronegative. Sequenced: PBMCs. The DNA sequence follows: TGTGCCAGCAGCTTAGCCGGTAATAACTTAGATACGCAGTATTTT. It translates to CASSLAGNNLDTQYF.